This T cell receptor beta chain was sequenced in a study of blood T cells in healthy people across ages. Peripheral blood was drawn, ten milliliters per donor. Through a sample-barcoded 5' primer and a J-beta primer mix, a second PCR was run for roughly 6 to 12 cycles. TCRdb re-called the 5' RACE reads through MiXCR, storing one row per CDR3 protein. Among about 810,000 distinct CDR3 sequences listed, around 34% were seen once. Germline V lookup: CDR1 DFQATT, CDR2 SNEGSKA (reference sequence). This CDR3 contains 15 residues. The V end lost 0 bases, the J end lost 3 bases, and 15 bases lay between the germline ends.

This clonotype was obtained from a man younger than 30 in good health. The sample taken for sequencing was blood. This chain joins TRBV20-1 and TRBJ2-7; D unresolved. The CDR3 sequence: CSARDLGKSGYEQYF. DNA for the CDR3: TGCAGTGCTAGAGATTTGGGAAAATCAGGCTACGAGCAGTACTTC.